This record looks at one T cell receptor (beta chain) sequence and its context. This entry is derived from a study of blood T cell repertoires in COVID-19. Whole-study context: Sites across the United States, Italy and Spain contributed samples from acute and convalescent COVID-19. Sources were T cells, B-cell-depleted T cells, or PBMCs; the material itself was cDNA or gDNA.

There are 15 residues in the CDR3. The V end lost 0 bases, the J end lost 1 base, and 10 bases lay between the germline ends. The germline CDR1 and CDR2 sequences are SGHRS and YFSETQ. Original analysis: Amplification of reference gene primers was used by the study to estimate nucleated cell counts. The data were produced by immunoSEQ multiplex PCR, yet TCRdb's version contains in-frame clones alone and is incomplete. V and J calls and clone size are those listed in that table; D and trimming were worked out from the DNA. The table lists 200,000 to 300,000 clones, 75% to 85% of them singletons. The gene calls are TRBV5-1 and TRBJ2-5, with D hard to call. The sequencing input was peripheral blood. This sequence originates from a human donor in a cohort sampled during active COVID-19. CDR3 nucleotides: TGCGCCAGCAGCTTGGGGTACGGCGGCCAAGAGACCCAGTACTTC. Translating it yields CASSLGYGGQETQYF.